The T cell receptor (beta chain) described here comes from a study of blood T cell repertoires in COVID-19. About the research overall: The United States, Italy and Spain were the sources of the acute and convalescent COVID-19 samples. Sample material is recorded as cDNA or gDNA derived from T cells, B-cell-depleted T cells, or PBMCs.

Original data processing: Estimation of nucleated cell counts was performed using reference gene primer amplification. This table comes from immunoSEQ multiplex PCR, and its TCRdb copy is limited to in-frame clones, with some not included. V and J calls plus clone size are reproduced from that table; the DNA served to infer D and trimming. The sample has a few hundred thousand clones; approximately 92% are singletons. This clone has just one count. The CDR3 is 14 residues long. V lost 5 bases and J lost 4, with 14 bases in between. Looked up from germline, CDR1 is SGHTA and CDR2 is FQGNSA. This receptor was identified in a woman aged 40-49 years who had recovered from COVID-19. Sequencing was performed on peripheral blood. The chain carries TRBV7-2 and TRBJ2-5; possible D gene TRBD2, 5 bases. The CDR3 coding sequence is TGTGCCAGCAGCCAGACTAAGATGGGAGAGACCCAGTACTTC. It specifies CASSQTKMGETQYF.